A selection of T cell receptor beta chains follows, all from one sample in a study of T-cell reconstitution after alpha-beta-depleted transplantation in children. A single record per CDR3 protein comes from TCRdb applying MiXCR to the PCR reads. The profile shows some 600,000 distinct CDR3 sequences, roughly 15% of them singletons. Sample: PBMCs from the stem cell graft donor, taken from the stem cell graft. The receptors derive from a human donor who donated a stem cell graft to a child with acute myeloid leukemia. Each CDR3 is given with its conserved first and last residue. The order of the fields is J gene, D gene, V gene, clone size, CDR3 protein, CDR3 DNA. A D gene is named only where the DNA matches it firmly. Size tells how often a clone was seen (once, few, many) or the class of an expanded clone, and some rows leave it out.

TRBJ2-1 | TRBD1 | TRBV12-3/TRBV12-4 | many | CASSSSGTAQFF | TGTGCCAGCAGTTCCTCCGGGACAGCTCAGTTCTTC
TRBJ2-3 | NA | TRBV7-2 | few | CASSRKGSSTDTQYF | TGTGCCAGCAGCCGAAAGGGGTCTAGCACAGATACGCAGTATTTT
TRBJ2-7 | NA | TRBV4-3 | few | CASSQDAGGAYEQYF | TGCGCCAGCAGCCAAGATGCCGGAGGGGCCTACGAGCAGTACTTC
TRBJ1-2 | NA | TRBV7-9 | few | CASSFRRGLDYGYTF | TGTGCCAGCAGCTTTAGGCGGGGGCTGGACTATGGCTACACCTTC
TRBJ2-3 | TRBD2 | TRBV4-1 | NA | CASSQDRQASGETDTQYF | TGCGCCAGCAGCCAAGATCGCCAGGCTAGCGGGGAAACAGATACGCAGTATTTT
TRBJ1-1 | NA | TRBV7-9 | few | CASSLGDSTEAFF | TGTGCCAGCAGCTTGGGGGACTCCACTGAAGCTTTCTTT
TRBJ1-1 | NA | TRBV10-3 | NA | CAIREGSDTEAFF | TGTGCCATCAGGGAGGGATCGGACACTGAAGCTTTCTTT
TRBJ1-4 | NA | TRBV5-1 | NA | CASSLESKKLFF | TGCGCCAGCAGCTTGGAAAGCAAAAAACTGTTTTTT
TRBJ2-4 | TRBD2 | TRBV20-1 | NA | CSGVAGGRVKNIQYF | TGCAGTGGTGTAGCGGGGGGGCGGGTCAAAAACATTCAGTACTTC
TRBJ2-1 | NA | TRBV20-1 | many | CSARGTPRNEQFF | TGCAGTGCTAGGGGGACTCCGAGGAATGAGCAGTTCTTC
TRBJ2-1 | NA | TRBV7-9 | NA | CASSQAQGPANNEQFF | TGTGCCAGCAGCCAGGCTCAGGGACCGGCGAACAATGAGCAGTTCTTC
TRBJ2-1 | NA | TRBV7-9 | many | CASSLIRDEQFF | TGTGCCAGCAGCTTAATCCGGGACGAGCAGTTCTTC
TRBJ2-7 | NA | TRBV29-1 | many | CSVHSGARNEQYF | TGCAGCGTTCACAGTGGGGCAAGGAACGAGCAGTACTTC